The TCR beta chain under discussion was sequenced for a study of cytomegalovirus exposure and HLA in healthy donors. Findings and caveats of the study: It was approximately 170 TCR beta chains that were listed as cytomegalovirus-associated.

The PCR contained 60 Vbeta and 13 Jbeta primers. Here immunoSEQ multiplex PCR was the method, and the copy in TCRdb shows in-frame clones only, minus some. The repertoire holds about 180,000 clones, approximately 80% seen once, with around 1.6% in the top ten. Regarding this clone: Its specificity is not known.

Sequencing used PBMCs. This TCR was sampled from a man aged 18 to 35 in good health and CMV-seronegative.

DNA of the CDR3: TGTGCCACCAGCAGAGAGGCGCGGGGGCCCTTCTACGAGCAGTACTTC. It codes for CATSREARGPFYEQYF. The chain joins TRBV15 to TRBJ2-7, with D possibly being TRBD2 (7 bases). Per the germline V gene, CDR1 is LNHNV and CDR2 is YYDKDF (reference sequence). V was cut by 0 bases and J by 3 bases, with 15 bases left in between. The length of the CDR3 is 16 residues.